Each of the 28 T cell receptor beta chains below was sequenced from the same sample in a study of T cell repertoires in cytomegalovirus infection. These receptors' antigens are unknown. TCRdb re-called the reads with MiXCR, one entry per CDR3 protein. The table has 80,000 to 90,000 distinct CDR3 sequences, about 45% seen once; the top ten hold approximately 95%. The specimen was CD8+ T cells from cultured PBMCs, collected from culture after CMV antigen stimulation. These receptors were taken from a human donor in good health (CMV status not recorded). Some clones in this sample may be carry-over from other donors' samples.

The chain has TRBV3-1 and TRBJ2-7; tentatively, D is TRBD1 or TRBD2 (5 bases each). This CDR3 spans 13 amino acids. CDR1 and CDR2 from the germline V gene are LGHDT and YNNKEL (reference sequence). V lost 6 bases, J lost 5 bases, and 14 bases lay in between. CDR3 coding DNA: TGTGCCAGCAGGGGACGAGGGGCAGACGAGCAGTACTTC. As protein: CASRGRGADEQYF.

This clonotype has just one count. The chain is built from TRBV13 and TRBJ2-1, with no clear D. The CDR3 contains 14 residues. V gave up 2 bases and J gave up 5 bases, with 10 bases separating them. Germline V gives CDR1 PRHDT, CDR2 FYEKMQ (reference sequence). The CDR3 DNA reads TGTGCCAGCAGCTTATATGGGAAAGACAATGAGCAGTTCTTC. This sequence encodes CASSLYGKDNEQFF.

This clonotype was recorded a few times. The V and J genes are TRBV7-9 and TRBJ2-2; no reliable D call. Looked up from germline, CDR1 is SEHNR and CDR2 is FQNEAQ (reference sequence). CDR3 size: 14 residues. The V and J ends lost 4 bases and 0 bases respectively, with 6 bases between them. CDR3 sequence reads: CASSWEANTGELFF. DNA of the CDR3: TGTGCCAGCAGCTGGGAAGCGAACACCGGGGAGCTGTTTTTT.

This chain uses TRBV7-9 with TRBJ1-3; D is unresolved. Germline V gene sequence: CDR1 SEHNR, CDR2 FQNEAQ (reference sequence). The V end lost 5 bases, the J end lost 0 bases, and 8 bases lay between the germline ends. The CDR3 length is 14 residues. Here the CDR3 reads CASSLFLSGNTIYF. CDR3 DNA: TGTGCCAGCAGCCTGTTCCTCTCTGGAAACACCATATATTTT.

The V call is TRBV29-1, the J call TRBJ2-1; D may be TRBD2 (5 bases). CDR1 is SQVTM, CDR2 ANQGSEA, per germline. V was trimmed by 4 bases and J by 2 bases, leaving 9 bases between them. The CDR3 is 13 residues long. CDR3 coding DNA: TGCAGCGTTGCGGAGGCCCCCTACAATGAGCAGTTCTTC. It encodes CSVAEAPYNEQFF.

This clonotype was seen at least ten times. The chain uses TRBV28 and TRBJ1-4; D unresolved. V dropped 5 bases and J dropped 10 bases, with 11 bases sitting between them. CDR1 and CDR2 (germline): MDHEN, SYDVKM. This CDR3 is 12 amino acids long. The CDR3 is CASSPPRGKLFF. The CDR3 DNA reads TGTGCCAGCAGTCCTCCGCGGGGAAAACTGTTTTTT.

The CDR3 DNA reads TGTGCCAGCAGTCCTCCGGGACTAGCGGGCGGGGAGCTGTTTTTT. This sequence encodes CASSPPGLAGGELFF. The chain recombines TRBV6-6 with TRBJ2-2; 12 bases align to TRBD2. V shed 5 bases, J shed 7 bases, and the junction held 5 bases outside the gene matches. The CDR3 has 15 residues. Germline V CDR1 and CDR2: MNHNY, SVGAGI (reference sequence).

The genes are TRBV12-3 or TRBV12-4 and TRBJ2-7; TRBD2 agrees at 12 bases. Trimming cost V 6 bases and J 4 bases; bases outside gene matches: 7. This CDR3 has 15 residues. The CDR3 loop reads CASSSSGLAGYEQYF. In DNA form, the CDR3 reads TGTGCCAGCAGCTCATCGGGACTAGCGGGTTACGAGCAGTACTTC.

CDR3 nucleotides: TGCGCCAGCAGTCAATGTACGGGCACAGATACGCAGTATTTT. As protein: CASSQCTGTDTQYF. V and J are TRBV23-1 and TRBJ2-3; D remains unclear. TRBV23-1 is an open reading frame whose function is uncertain. This CDR3 comprises 14 residues. Trimming pared 1 base from V and 1 base from J, leaving 6 bases between.

This clonotype was seen more than once but under ten times. The chain carries TRBV20-1 and TRBJ1-2, with a weak D call TRBD1 (5 bases). The V end was cut by 5 bases, the J end by 4 bases, with 11 bases between. The CDR3 totals 12 residues. Germline CDR1 and CDR2: DFQATT and SNEGSKA (reference sequence). CDR3 protein: CSAWGVSYGYTF. In DNA, the CDR3 is TGCAGTGCTTGGGGGGTCTCCTATGGCTACACCTTC.

This chain connects TRBV5-1 to TRBJ1-1, with D unclear. CDR3 length: 16 residues. Trimming cost V 2 bases and J 0 bases, with 14 bases left between them. The germline gives CDR1 SGHRS, CDR2 YFSETQ. CDR3 nucleotide sequence: TGCGCCAGCAGCTTTGAGGGCGCCCGGATGAACACTGAAGCTTTCTTT. It is translated as CASSFEGARMNTEAFF.

V and J are TRBV20-1 and TRBJ1-1; possibly TRBD1 for D (5 bases). Trimming took off 2 bases at V and 1 base at J, with 11 bases between the two ends. Germline-derived CDR1 and CDR2 are DFQATT and SNEGSKA (reference sequence). The CDR3 loop spans 14 amino acids. In nucleotides, the CDR3 is TGCAGTGCTAGAATTGGGGCCGGGAACACTGAAGCTTTCTTT. It encodes CSARIGAGNTEAFF.

This chain connects TRBV10-2 to TRBJ2-7; TRBD1 aligns across 7 bases. The CDR3 runs 12 residues. Trimming at V came to 6 bases and at J to 5 bases, leaving 4 bases not matched to a gene. Per the germline V gene, CDR1 is WSHSY and CDR2 is SAAADI. CDR3 sequence: CASRPGTDEQYF. DNA of the CDR3: TGCGCCAGCAGACCCGGGACAGACGAGCAGTACTTC.

The chain couples TRBV20-1 to TRBJ1-6; D might be TRBD1 (6 bases). Germline CDR1 is DFQATT and CDR2 is SNEGSKA (reference sequence). This CDR3 contains 16 residues. The V gene lost 4 bases and the J gene lost 6 bases, with 19 bases spanning the gap. The CDR3 DNA reads TGCAGTGCTAAACTCCTAGGACAGACTATTAATTCACCCCTCCACTTT. Translation gives CSAKLLGQTINSPLHF.

This clonotype was detected only a few times. The V call is TRBV6-2 or TRBV6-3, the J call TRBJ2-2, with 7 bases identical to TRBD1. The CDR3 covers 17 residues. Germline V gene data show CDR1 as MNHEY and CDR2 as SVGEGT. J was trimmed by 4 bases and V by 0 bases; bases with no gene match: 8. CDR3 residues: CASSYSTISGGTGELFF. In nucleotides, the CDR3 is TGTGCCAGCAGTTACTCGACCATTTCAGGGGGCACCGGGGAGCTGTTTTTT.

The CDR3 DNA follows: TGTGCCAGCAGCTTAGCCAGGGCTAGCGGACAAGAGACCCAGTACTTC. Protein: CASSLARASGQETQYF. V usage is TRBV7-6 and J usage is TRBJ2-5; 7 positions agree with TRBD2. CDR1 is SGHVS and CDR2 is FNYEAQ in the germline V gene. Trimming cost V 0 bases and J 2 bases; bases outside gene matches: 6. The CDR3 consists of 16 residues. The complete variable domain, with remaining parts taken from reference TRBV7-6 and TRBJ2-5, reads GAGVSQSPRYKVTKRGQDVALRCDPISGHVSLYWYRQALGQGPEFLTYFNYEAQQDKSGLPNDRFSAERPEGSISTLTIQRTEQRDSAMYRCASSLARASGQETQYFGPGTRLLVL.

This clonotype has more than one count but fewer than ten. V is TRBV6-2 or TRBV6-3 and J is TRBJ2-7; 8 bases are shared with TRBD2. CDR1 is MNHEY, CDR2 SVGEGT, per germline. The CDR3 spans 14 residues. Trimming took 5 bases from V and 6 from J; bases not matched to a gene: 9. CDR3 bases: TGTGCCAGCAGTAAATATGGACTAGCTCTCGAGCAGTACTTC. It codes for CASSKYGLALEQYF.

This chain joins TRBV10-2 and TRBJ2-1, with TRBD1 identical over 9 bases. The V gene's germline CDR1 is WSHSY and CDR2 SAAADI. The J segment lost 2 bases and the V segment lost 8 bases, leaving 16 bases of the junction unmatched. CDR3 length: 18 amino acids. The CDR3 is CASSSASGGTGPYNEQFF. CDR3 DNA: TGCGCCAGCTCCTCGGCTTCCGGGGGGACAGGGCCCTACAATGAGCAGTTCTTC.

Only one count was recorded for this clonotype. The J gene is TRBJ2-7, the V gene TRBV28; D uncertain. The V gene's germline CDR1 is MDHEN and CDR2 SYDVKM. This CDR3 has 11 residues. Trimming took off 3 bases at V and 6 bases at J, with 6 bases between the two ends. The CDR3 spells CASSFLGEQYF. In DNA, the CDR3 is TGTGCCAGCAGTTTTCTCGGCGAGCAGTACTTC.

The V gene is TRBV2, the J gene TRBJ1-3, with D perhaps matching TRBD1 (5 bases). The CDR3 sequence is 16 residues long. With 1 base removed from V and 0 bases from J, the gap between germline ends came to 10 bases. Per the germline V gene, CDR1 is SNHLY and CDR2 is FYNNEI. The CDR3 DNA follows: TGTGCCAGCAGTGAAGGGGACTGGTTCTCTGGAAACACCATATATTTT. Translating gives CASSEGDWFSGNTIYF.

J is TRBJ2-7 and V is TRBV27; 9 bases fit TRBD1. In germline, CDR1 is MNHEY, CDR2 SMNVEV (reference sequence). With V trimmed by 5 bases and J by 2 bases, 10 bases remained unmatched. The CDR3 has 16 amino acids. CDR3 bases: TGTGCCAGCAGTCCCTACCCGACAGGGGGTACCTACGAGCAGTACTTC. It encodes CASSPYPTGGTYEQYF.

The chain recombines TRBV28 with TRBJ2-4; 7 positions match TRBD1. With 6 bases clipped from V and 5 bases from J, the junction kept 7 bases outside the gene matches. The CDR3 has 14 residues. Germline V gene sequence: CDR1 MDHEN, CDR2 SYDVKM. For the CDR3, the DNA is TGTGCCAGCAGCCCCGGGACAGCACAAAACATTCAGTACTTC. Protein: CASSPGTAQNIQYF. The whole variable domain, filled in from reference TRBV28 and TRBJ2-4, reads DVKVTQSSRYLVKRTGEKVFLECVQDMDHENMFWYRQDPGLGLRLIYFSYDVKMKEKGDIPEGYSVSREKKERFSLILESASTNQTSMYLCASSPGTAQNIQYFGAGTRLSVL.

A few counts support this clonotype. The chain links TRBV27 to TRBJ1-2; TRBD1 might be the D (6 bases). Germline CDR1 is MNHEY and CDR2 is SMNVEV (reference sequence). This CDR3 is built from 13 residues. V dropped 5 bases and J dropped 4 bases, with 11 bases sitting between them. The CDR3 is CASSPGEGYGYTF. The CDR3 nucleotides read TGTGCCAGCAGTCCAGGGGAGGGCTATGGCTACACCTTC.

The chain joins TRBV6-2 or TRBV6-3 to TRBJ2-7; D unresolved. The CDR3 has 13 residues. Germline V gives CDR1 MNHEY, CDR2 SVGEGT. Trimming pared 2 bases from V and 2 bases from J, leaving 7 bases between. Here the CDR3 reads CASSYGVTYEQYF. The CDR3 DNA reads as TGTGCCAGCAGTTACGGGGTCACCTACGAGCAGTACTTC.

V usage is TRBV7-8 and J usage is TRBJ1-1; D perhaps matches TRBD1 (5 bases). The V gene lost 1 base and the J gene lost 11 bases, with 14 bases spanning the gap. Germline V gives CDR1 SGHVS, CDR2 FQNEAQ. The CDR3 is 13 residues long. The CDR3, as DNA: TGTGCCAGCAGCTTAGGAGGTGACAGAAACGCTTTCTTT. As protein: CASSLGGDRNAFF.

This clonotype was seen a few times. The CDR3 DNA reads as TGTGCCAGCAGCCCGGGGGTAGCGGGGGCTCGCGTCCTGACTTTC. It yields the protein CASSPGVAGARVLTF. This sequence joins TRBV7-6 and TRBJ2-6; 9 bases are shared with TRBD2. The CDR3 has 15 amino acids. With 5 bases clipped from V and 12 bases from J, the junction kept 11 bases outside the gene matches. Germline V gives CDR1 SGHVS, CDR2 FNYEAQ.

The chain has TRBV27 and TRBJ1-1; D gene ambiguous. CDR1 and CDR2 (germline): MNHEY, SMNVEV (reference sequence). The V end was cut by 2 bases, the J end by 5 bases, with 6 bases between. CDR3 length: 12 residues. The CDR3 region is CASSLPGTEAFF. In DNA form, the CDR3 reads TGTGCCAGCAGTTTACCGGGGACTGAAGCTTTCTTT.

This clonotype was detected only a few times. The V gene is TRBV7-3, the J gene TRBJ2-3, with 7 bases identical to TRBD1. The CDR3 covers 14 residues. Trimming removed 6 bases from V and 1 base from J; junction bases left unmatched: 4. Germline CDR1 is SGHTA and CDR2 is FQGTGA. The CDR3 coding sequence is TGTGCCAGCAGAGGGGGCTTGGGCACAGATACGCAGTATTTT. Translation: CASRGGLGTDTQYF. Full variable domain (outside the CDR3, taken from reference TRBV7-3 and TRBJ2-3): GAGVSQTPSNKVTEKGKYVELRCDPISGHTALYWYRQSLGQGPEFLIYFQGTGAADDSGLPNDRFFAVRPEGSVSTLKIQRTERGDSAVYLCASRGGLGTDTQYFGPGTRLTVL.